The clone carrying this T cell receptor (beta chain) was recorded only once. These data originate in a study of blood T cell repertoires in COVID-19. Background on the study: Spain, Italy and the United States supplied samples that represented acute and convalescent COVID-19. T cells, B-cell-depleted T cells, or PBMCs supplied cDNA or gDNA.

The V and J ends lost 7 bases and 6 bases respectively, with 20 bases between them. Germline values: CDR1 KGHDR, CDR2 SFDVKD. CDR3 length: 15 residues. Study processing details: The assay estimated nucleated cells by amplifying reference gene primers. Sequencing used immunoSEQ multiplex PCR; TCRdb keeps in-frame clones, though not all of them. D and trimming were read from the DNA, whereas the V and J calls and clone size are those reported in that table. The data show around 160,000 clones, with roughly 90% seen just once and approximately 2.4% held by the top ten. This chain connects TRBV24-1 to TRBJ1-2, with D possibly TRBD1 on 6 matching bases. The material sequenced was peripheral blood. The clonotype originates from a man aged 18 to 30 with acute or convalescent COVID-19. The CDR3 loop reads CATSAYRQETNGYTF. The CDR3 DNA follows: TGTGCCACCAGCGCGTATCGACAGGAAACGAATGGCTACACCTTC.